Following are 30 T cell receptor beta chains from one sample sequenced in a study of blood T cell repertoires in COVID-19. The data were produced by immunoSEQ multiplex PCR, yet TCRdb's version contains in-frame clones alone and is incomplete. The sample lists about 85,000 clones; about 90% were seen once. Sequencing used peripheral blood. The receptors stem from a woman of 80 years or more with active or convalescent COVID-19.

The CDR3 sequence: CATSRAAGSGELFF. DNA of the CDR3: TGTGCCACCAGCAGAGCCGCGGGATCCGGGGAGCTGTTTTTT. This chain joins TRBV15 and TRBJ2-2; a weak D match, TRBD2 (6 bases). Looked up from germline, CDR1 is LNHNV and CDR2 is YYDKDF (reference sequence). The V gene lost 1 base and the J gene lost 6 bases, with 9 bases spanning the gap. This CDR3 region has 14 residues. Variable domain in full (rest from reference TRBV15 and TRBJ2-2): DAMVIQNPRYQVTQFGKPVTLSCSQTLNHNVMYWYQQKSSQAPKLLFHYYDKDFNNEADTPDNFQSRRPNTSFCFLDIRSPGLGDTAMYLCATSRAAGSGELFFGEGSRLTVL.

V and J are TRBV6-5 and TRBJ1-4; D is undetermined. Germline CDR1 and CDR2: MNHEY and SVGAGI. V gave up 5 bases and J gave up 7 bases, with 17 bases separating them. This CDR3 comprises 15 residues. CDR3 loop: CASSRGGSRSEKLFF. CDR3 DNA sequence: TGTGCCAGCAGTCGGGGAGGGTCTCGGAGTGAAAAACTGTTTTTT.

V and J are TRBV19 and TRBJ2-5, with 7 bases matching TRBD1. Germline loops: CDR1 LNHDA, CDR2 SQIVND (reference sequence). The CDR3 sequence is 13 residues long. V trimming: 4 bases; J trimming: 5 bases; junction bases outside the gene matches: 4. The CDR3 bases are TGTGCCAGTAGTAGACAGGGCACGGAGACCCAGTACTTC. Its translation is CASSRQGTETQYF.

This clone has a handful of counts. The chain's CDR3 is CAPGLAGSGPYNEQFF. The CDR3, as DNA: TGTGCCCCTGGACTAGCGGGATCCGGTCCCTACAATGAGCAGTTCTTC. The genes are TRBV28 and TRBJ2-1; 12 positions match TRBD2. The CDR3 has 16 amino acids. Per germline, CDR1 MDHEN and CDR2 SYDVKM. The ends lost 11 bases at V and 2 bases at J; junction bases unmatched: 10.

This clone was detected a few times. The chain recombines TRBV29-1 with TRBJ2-1, with a tentative D call TRBD2 (5 bases). The CDR3 loop spans 12 amino acids. With 4 bases removed from V and 9 bases from J, the gap between germline ends came to 13 bases. Germline V CDR1 and CDR2: SQVTM, ANQGSEA. CDR3 nucleotide sequence: TGCAGCGTTGGTGTGACTAAGGGTGAGCAGTTCTTC. Residues: CSVGVTKGEQFF.

This sequence joins TRBV6-2 or TRBV6-3 and TRBJ2-6; TRBD1 matches 8 bases. The germline gives CDR1 MNHEY, CDR2 SVGEGT. There are 16 residues in the CDR3. Trimming took 4 bases from V and 3 from J; bases not matched to a gene: 5. The CDR3 region has the DNA TGTGCCAGCAGTTCTAACAGGGGGGTTGGGGCCAACGTCCTGACTTTC. This sequence encodes CASSSNRGVGANVLTF.

The genes are TRBV6-4 and TRBJ2-1; the match to TRBD2 covers 7 bases. The CDR3 is made up of 15 amino acids. Germline V CDR1 and CDR2: MRHNA, SNTAGT. Trimming removed 6 bases from V and 6 bases from J; junction bases left unmatched: 11. The CDR3 sequence is CASSPELAAFNEQFF. The CDR3 DNA reads TGTGCCAGCAGCCCCGAGCTAGCGGCATTCAATGAGCAGTTCTTC.

This chain links TRBV24-1 with TRBJ2-1, with 8 bases that match TRBD1. Trimming at V came to 1 base and at J to 6 bases, leaving 10 bases not matched to a gene. The V gene's germline CDR1 is KGHDR and CDR2 SFDVKD. This CDR3 region has 17 residues. For the CDR3, the DNA is TGTGCCACCAGTGATTTCGGCAGGGGGCTAGATGGCAATGAGCAGTTCTTC. Its translation: CATSDFGRGLDGNEQFF.

The chain couples TRBV11-2 to TRBJ2-7; 8 bases align to TRBD1. The CDR3 is 14 amino acids. Germline CDR1 and CDR2: SGHAT and FQNNGV. V lost 3 bases, J lost 9 bases, and 10 bases stayed unmatched. Here the CDR3 DNA reads TGTGCCAGCAGCTTTAGCAGGGGGCAATTTGGGCAGTACTTC. It translates to CASSFSRGQFGQYF.

This clone was found a few times. The chain links TRBV11-2 to TRBJ2-7, with 12 positions matching TRBD2. The length of the CDR3 is 18 residues. J lost 0 bases, V lost 2 bases, and 8 bases had no gene match. The V gene's germline CDR1 is SGHAT and CDR2 FQNNGV. CDR3 protein: CASSLRGLAGGGSYEQYF. The CDR3 coding sequence is TGTGCCAGCAGCTTACGGGGACTAGCGGGCGGGGGCTCCTACGAGCAGTACTTC.

This clone appeared once. The V call is TRBV6-6, the J call TRBJ1-1; possible D gene TRBD1, 6 bases. Germline loops: CDR1 MNHNY, CDR2 SVGAGI (reference sequence). This CDR3 is 11 amino acids long. V was pared by 7 bases and J by 3 bases, with 6 bases between. The CDR3 reads CASKGDTEAFF. The DNA of the CDR3 is TGTGCCAGCAAGGGGGACACTGAAGCTTTCTTT.

This chain joins TRBV24-1 and TRBJ1-2; possibly TRBD1 for D (5 bases). Germline CDR1 reads KGHDR; CDR2 reads SFDVKD. The ends were cut back, 3 bases at V and 4 bases at J, with 5 bases in the middle. The CDR3 sequence is 12 residues long. The CDR3 sequence: CATSDRGYGYTF. For the CDR3, the DNA is TGTGCCACCAGTGATAGGGGCTATGGCTACACCTTC.

CDR3 bases: TGTGCCAGCAGCACAAACCGGGACACTGAAGCTTTCTTT. Translating it yields CASSTNRDTEAFF. The gene calls are TRBV7-2 and TRBJ1-1; D call uncertain. This CDR3 spans 13 amino acids. CDR1 SGHTA and CDR2 FQGNSA come from the germline V gene. Between the trimmed V and J ends, which lost 5 bases and 3 bases, there was a span of 10 bases. The whole variable domain, remainder taken from reference TRBV7-2 and TRBJ1-1, is GAGVSQSPSNKVTEKGKDVELRCDPISGHTALYWYRQSLGQGLEFLIYFQGNSAPDKSGLPSDRFSAERTGGSVSTLTIQRTQQEDSAVYLCASSTNRDTEAFFGQGTRLTVV.

J is TRBJ2-1 and V is TRBV5-4; 9 bases are shared with TRBD2. CDR1 is SGHNT, CDR2 YYREEE, per germline (reference sequence). The CDR3 is made up of 16 amino acids. With V trimmed by 3 bases and J by 6 bases, 10 bases remained unmatched. The CDR3 sequence is CASSSGAGLASNEQFF. The CDR3 nucleotides read TGTGCCAGCAGCTCGGGGGCTGGACTAGCGAGCAATGAGCAGTTCTTC.

The V gene is TRBV6-5, the J gene TRBJ2-7, with TRBD2 identical over 11 bases. CDR1 is MNHEY, CDR2 SVGAGI, per germline. Trimming at V came to 4 bases and at J to 1 base, leaving 3 bases not matched to a gene. This CDR3 spans 15 amino acids. The CDR3 DNA follows: TGTGCCAGCAGTTCTCGACTAGCGGGGTCCTACGAGCAGTACTTC. The encoded protein is CASSSRLAGSYEQYF.

J is TRBJ1-6 and V is TRBV28, with 7 bases matching TRBD1. The germline CDR1 and CDR2 sequences are MDHEN and SYDVKM. The CDR3 runs to 13 residues. V gave up 8 bases and J gave up 7 bases; unmatched junction bases: 5. CDR3 region: CASLTGVNSPLHF. CDR3 coding DNA: TGTGCCAGCCTAACAGGGGTGAATTCACCCCTCCACTTT.

In DNA, the CDR3 is TGTGCCAGCAGCCACCGGGGACTAGCGGGAGGTGATGAGCAGTTCTTC. It is translated as CASSHRGLAGGDEQFF. The rearrangement links TRBV3-1 (or the pseudogene TRBV3-2) to TRBJ2-1; 15 nucleotides agree with TRBD2. This CDR3 is 16 amino acids long. J was trimmed by 8 bases and V by 3 bases; bases with no gene match: 5. Per germline, CDR1 LGHDT and CDR2 YNNKEL (reference sequence).

This chain connects TRBV5-4 to TRBJ2-6; TRBD2 matches at 15 bases. J gave up 3 bases and V 4 bases, and 5 bases lay outside the gene matches. Germline CDR1 and CDR2: SGHNT and YYREEE (reference sequence). This CDR3 is built from 18 residues. The CDR3 coding sequence is TGTGCCAGCAGCCCGGGACTAGCGGGAGGAGGTGGGGCCAACGTCCTGACTTTC. Protein product: CASSPGLAGGGGANVLTF.

V gene TRBV2 combines with J gene TRBJ1-4; maybe TRBD1 (6 bases). V lost 11 bases and J 5 bases, leaving 15 bases between the germline ends. The CDR3 runs to 13 residues. From germline, CDR1 is SNHLY and CDR2 FYNNEI. The CDR3 reads CAGQQGLNEKLFF. The CDR3 DNA is TGTGCCGGCCAACAGGGACTAAATGAAAAACTGTTTTTT.

This chain uses TRBV6-2 or TRBV6-3 with TRBJ1-2; D is undetermined. Trimming removed 5 bases from V and 4 bases from J, with 17 bases in between. The CDR3 is made up of 15 amino acids. Germline lookup yields CDR1 MNHEY and CDR2 SVGEGT. In DNA form, the CDR3 reads TGTGCCAGCAGTCGGACGGGAGGTCCACCCTATGGCTACACCTTC. This codes for CASSRTGGPPYGYTF.

V gene TRBV9 combines with J gene TRBJ2-5; D is perhaps TRBD1 (6 bases). The germline CDR1 and CDR2 sequences are SGDLS and YYNGEE. The CDR3 has 15 amino acids. The V gene lost 3 bases and the J gene lost 5 bases, with 17 bases spanning the gap. Here the CDR3 DNA reads TGTGCCAGCAGCGCCTACCTTGGACAGACTGAGACCCAGTACTTC. Protein sequence: CASSAYLGQTETQYF.

The CDR3 DNA reads TGTGCCAGCAGCTTAGATAGCGTAGATACGCAGTATTTT. It specifies CASSLDSVDTQYF. V and J are TRBV7-2 and TRBJ2-3, with a weak D call TRBD2 (5 bases). Between the trimmed V and J ends, which lost 1 base and 5 bases, there was a span of 7 bases. CDR1 and CDR2 (germline): SGHTA, FQGNSA. This CDR3 region has 13 residues.

This chain joins TRBV6-2 or TRBV6-3 and TRBJ2-1; 7 bases agree with TRBD1. Trimming took 3 bases from V and 1 from J; bases not matched to a gene: 6. Germline V CDR1 and CDR2: MNHEY, SVGEGT. The CDR3 extends over 16 amino acids. The CDR3 coding sequence is TGTGCCAGCAGTTATCATTCGGGACAGTCCTACAATGAGCAGTTCTTC. Translation: CASSYHSGQSYNEQFF.

The chain carries TRBV3-1 (or the pseudogene TRBV3-2) and TRBJ2-1; D possibly corresponds to TRBD2 (5 bases). Germline CDR1 is LGHDT and CDR2 is YNNKEL (reference sequence). Deletions cut 0 bases from V and 4 bases from J, with 10 bases between. The CDR3 sequence is 15 residues long. The CDR3: CASSQDRERYNEQFF. The CDR3 DNA is TGTGCCAGCAGCCAAGATAGAGAGCGGTACAATGAGCAGTTCTTC.

The chain employs TRBV4-1 and TRBJ2-1; D is perhaps TRBD2 (5 bases). Germline V lookup: CDR1 MGHRA, CDR2 YSYEKL. Trimming removed 1 base at V and 9 bases at J, with 10 bases between. CDR3 length: 13 amino acids. The DNA for the CDR3 is TGCGCCAGCAGCCAAGTACCTAGCACTGAGCAGTTCTTC. Residues: CASSQVPSTEQFF.

This clone was seen a handful of times. V usage is TRBV30 and J usage is TRBJ2-2; D not certain. CDR3 length: 14 amino acids. Germline V lookup: CDR1 GTSNPN, CDR2 SVGIG (reference sequence). Trimming left V 1 base short and J 0 bases short, with 6 bases between. Here the CDR3 DNA reads TGTGCCTGGAGTGCTGTTTCGAACACCGGGGAGCTGTTTTTT. Its translation: CAWSAVSNTGELFF.

The chain combines TRBV7-2 with TRBJ2-1; 9 bases fit TRBD1. Germline trimming cut 5 bases from V and 2 bases from J; bases unmatched to any gene: 7. CDR3 length: 16 residues. Germline V gene sequence: CDR1 SGHTA, CDR2 FQGNSA. The CDR3 DNA sequence: TGTGCCAGCAGCCGTAGCCGGGACAGGGCCTACAATGAGCAGTTCTTC. This sequence encodes CASSRSRDRAYNEQFF. Supplemented by reference TRBV7-2 and TRBJ2-1, the full variable domain reads GAGVSQSPSNKVTEKGKDVELRCDPISGHTALYWYRQSLGQGLEFLIYFQGNSAPDKSGLPSDRFSAERTGGSVSTLTIQRTQQEDSAVYLCASSRSRDRAYNEQFFGPGTRLTVL.

The chain employs TRBV10-2 and TRBJ2-7; D is possibly TRBD1 (6 bases). Per germline, CDR1 WSHSY and CDR2 SAAADI. CDR3 length: 11 amino acids. CDR3 bases: TGCGCTACCAAACAGGGTCCCGAGCAGTACTTC. Amino acids: CATKQGPEQYF.

The V gene is TRBV18, the J gene TRBJ2-1; 7 bases match TRBD1. V was pared by 2 bases and J by 0 bases, with 4 bases of the junction left unmatched. CDR3 length equals 16 residues. Germline V CDR1 and CDR2: KGHSH, LQKENI. In nucleotides, the CDR3 is TGTGCCAGCTCACCAAGGGGACAGAGCTCCTACAATGAGCAGTTCTTC. This encodes CASSPRGQSSYNEQFF.

This chain links TRBV18 with TRBJ1-2, with 10 bases identical to TRBD1. The CDR3 has 15 residues. J lost 2 bases, V lost 3 bases, and 3 bases had no gene match. CDR1 and CDR2 from the germline V gene are KGHSH and LQKENI. This CDR3 is CASSPGQGQNYGYTF. In DNA, the CDR3 is TGTGCCAGCTCACCGGGACAGGGGCAGAACTATGGCTACACCTTC.